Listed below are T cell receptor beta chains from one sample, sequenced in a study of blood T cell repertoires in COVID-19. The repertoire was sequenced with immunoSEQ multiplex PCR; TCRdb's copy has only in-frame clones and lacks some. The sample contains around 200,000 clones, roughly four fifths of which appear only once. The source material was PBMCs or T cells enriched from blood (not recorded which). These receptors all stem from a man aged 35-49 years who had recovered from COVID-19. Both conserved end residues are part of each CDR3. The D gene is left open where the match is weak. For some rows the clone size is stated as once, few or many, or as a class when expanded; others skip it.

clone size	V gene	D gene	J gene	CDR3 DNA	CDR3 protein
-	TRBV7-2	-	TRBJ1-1	TGTGCCAGCAGCTTAGATAATGGCGTGGGAGCAGCTTTCTTT	CASSLDNGVGAAFF
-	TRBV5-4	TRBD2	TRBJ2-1	TGTGCCAGCAGCTTGCCACTAGCGGGAGAGGGGAATGAGCAGTTCTTC	CASSLPLAGEGNEQFF
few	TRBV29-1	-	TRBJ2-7	TGCAGCACCCGGGACAACACCTACGAGCAGTACTTC	CSTRDNTYEQYF
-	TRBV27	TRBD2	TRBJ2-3	TGTGCCTCACACCGGGCGGGGGGCCGAGATACGCAGTATTTT	CASHRAGGRDTQYF
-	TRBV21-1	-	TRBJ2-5	TGTGCCAGCAGCTTTCGGACAGGGCGGCGGGAGACCCAGTACTTC	CASSFRTGRRETQYF
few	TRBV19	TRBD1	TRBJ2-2	TGTGCCAGTAGTACCAGGACAGGGGGAGGTACCGGGGAGCTGTTTTTT	CASSTRTGGGTGELFF
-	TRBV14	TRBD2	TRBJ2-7	TGTGCCAGCAGCCTACTAGCGGGGGTTCGCGAGCAGTACTTC	CASSLLAGVREQYF
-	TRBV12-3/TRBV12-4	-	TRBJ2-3	TGTGCCAGCAGGTCAGGGGCAGATACGCAGTATTTT	CASRSGADTQYF
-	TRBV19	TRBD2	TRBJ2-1	TGTGCCAGTAGCCCCGGGACTAGAAATGAGCAGTTCTTC	CASSPGTRNEQFF
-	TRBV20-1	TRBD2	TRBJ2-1	TGCAGTGCTAGTCCCCGAGCGGGGAGTTCCTACAATGAGCAGTTCTTC	CSASPRAGSSYNEQFF
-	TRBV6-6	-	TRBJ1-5	TGTGCCAGCAGCCTCCGGGGTCGAAGCAATCAGCCCCAGCATTTT	CASSLRGRSNQPQHF
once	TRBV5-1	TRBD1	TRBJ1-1	TGCGCCAGCAGCTTGGCACAGGGGGTAGGTGGTCAAACTGAAGCTTTCTTT	CASSLAQGVGGQTEAFF
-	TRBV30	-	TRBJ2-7	TGTGCCTGGAAAACCGGAGATGCCTACGAGCAGTACTTC	CAWKTGDAYEQYF
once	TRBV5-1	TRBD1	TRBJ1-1	TGCGCCAGCAGCTTGTTGGTCAGGGGGCCGATGAACACTGAAGCTTTCTTT	CASSLLVRGPMNTEAFF
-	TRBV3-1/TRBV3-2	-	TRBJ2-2	TGTGCCAGCAGCCTCCTCGCCGGGGAGCTGTTTTTT	CASSLLAGELFF
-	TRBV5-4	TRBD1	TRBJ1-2	TGTGCCAGCAGCTTGTTAGGCCATGAGGCAGGGGGTCGGTATGGCTACACCTTC	CASSLLGHEAGGRYGYTF
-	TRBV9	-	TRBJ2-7	TGTGCCAGCAGCGTAGGTCTTAGCGATCCCAACGAGCAGTACTTC	CASSVGLSDPNEQYF
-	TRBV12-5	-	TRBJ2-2	TGTGCTAGTGGTCCCGACGACAGGAGAACCGGGGAGCTGTTTTTT	CASGPDDRRTGELFF
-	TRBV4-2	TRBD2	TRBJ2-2	TGTGCCAGCAGCCCGACGACTAGCGGGAGTAACACCGGGGAGCTGTTTTTT	CASSPTTSGSNTGELFF
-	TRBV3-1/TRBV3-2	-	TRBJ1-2	TGTGCCAGCAGCCAAGTGATCAGGGTCTATGGCTACACCTTC	CASSQVIRVYGYTF
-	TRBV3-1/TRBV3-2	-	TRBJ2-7	TGTGCCAGCAGCCACGGGACAATCTACGAGCAGTACTTC	CASSHGTIYEQYF
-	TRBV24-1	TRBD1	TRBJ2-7	TGTGCCACCAGTGACACAGGGGCCGAGCAGTACTTC	CATSDTGAEQYF
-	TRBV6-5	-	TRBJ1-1	TGTGCCAGCAGTAAGGGGCGTCTGAACACTGAAGCTTTCTTT	CASSKGRLNTEAFF
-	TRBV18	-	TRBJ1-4	TGTGCCAGCTCACCTCTTACAGGGAACCTTAATGAAAAACTGTTTTTT	CASSPLTGNLNEKLFF
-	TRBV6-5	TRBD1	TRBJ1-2	TGTGCCAGCAGTTATCGCGAGACAGGGTATGGCTACACCTTC	CASSYRETGYGYTF
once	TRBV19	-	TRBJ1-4	TGTGCCAGTAGTATAACGGCAGGGTGGACCGAAAAACTGTTTTTT	CASSITAGWTEKLFF
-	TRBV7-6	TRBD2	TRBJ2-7	TGTGCCAGCAGCCCCACCTTAGCGGGCGCCTACGAGCAGTACTTC	CASSPTLAGAYEQYF
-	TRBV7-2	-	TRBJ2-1	TGTGCCAGCAGCTTAGATTATATGCGGGATGAGCAGTTCTTC	CASSLDYMRDEQFF
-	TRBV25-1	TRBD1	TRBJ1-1	TGTGCCAGCAGCCGGGACAGGGGAATGAACACTGAAGCTTTCTTT	CASSRDRGMNTEAFF
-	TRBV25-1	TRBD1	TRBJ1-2	TGTGCCAGCAGCCCCAGTCCCGGACAGGGAAGTGATGGCTACACCTTC	CASSPSPGQGSDGYTF
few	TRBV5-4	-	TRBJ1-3	TGTGCCAGCAGCTTGGGACTGCACTCTGGAAACACCATATATTTT	CASSLGLHSGNTIYF
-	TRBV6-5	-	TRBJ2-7	TGTGCCAGCAGTTACGGCCTTCGCTACGAGCAGTACTTC	CASSYGLRYEQYF
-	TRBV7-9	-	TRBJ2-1	TGTGCCAGCACCTCATTTGGCGGCAATGAGCAGTTCTTC	CASTSFGGNEQFF
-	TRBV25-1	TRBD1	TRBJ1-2	TGTGCCAGCAGTACACCGGGACAGGGTAACTATGGCTACACCTTC	CASSTPGQGNYGYTF
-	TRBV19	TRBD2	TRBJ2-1	TGTGCCAGTAGTATCCCCCGGACTAGCGGTAACAATGAGCAGTTCTTC	CASSIPRTSGNNEQFF
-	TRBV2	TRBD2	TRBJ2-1	TGTGCCAGCAACACCTTAGCGGGTAGCTCCTACAATGAGCAGTTCTTC	CASNTLAGSSYNEQFF